The 17 T cell receptor beta chains below all came from one sample that was sequenced in a study of cytomegalovirus exposure and HLA in healthy donors. The PCR had 60 Vbeta and 13 Jbeta primers. Repertoires were generated with immunoSEQ multiplex PCR, while TCRdb's copy carries only in-frame clones and drops some. The data contain roughly 110,000 clones, roughly four fifths of them seen just once; the ten biggest clones take up 1.6%. Sequences were obtained from PBMCs. These receptors all stem from a man aged 50 or older in good health and CMV-seronegative.

The rearrangement joins TRBV6-1 to TRBJ1-1, with D uncertain. V lost 3 bases to trimming and J lost 4 bases, with 9 bases between them. The CDR3 totals 13 residues. Germline lookup yields CDR1 MNHNS and CDR2 SASEGT. DNA for the CDR3: TGTGCCAGCAGTGACGGGAGTCTCACTGAAGCTTTCTTT. It codes for CASSDGSLTEAFF.

V usage is TRBV6-5 and J usage is TRBJ1-1; no clear D gene. The CDR3 length is 14 residues. Trimming took off 7 bases at V and 5 bases at J, with 17 bases between the two ends. CDR1 is MNHEY and CDR2 is SVGAGI in the germline V gene. CDR3 nucleotide sequence: TGTGCCAGCACCGAAAGGGCTGGGAGGACTGAAGCTTTCTTT. This translates into CASTERAGRTEAFF.

Notes on this clone: In the same sample, other DNA sequences code for this CDR3. The chain employs TRBV7-2 and TRBJ2-5; possibly TRBD1 for D (6 bases). The germline V gene encodes CDR1 SGHTA and CDR2 FQGNSA. The CDR3 is 13 residues long. V lost 3 bases and J 3 bases, leaving 8 bases between the germline ends. Here the CDR3 reads CASSFAGEETQYF. As DNA, the CDR3 is TGTGCCAGCAGCTTCGCAGGGGAAGAGACCCAGTACTTC.

This clone has a single count. The genes are TRBV4-3 and TRBJ1-4, with 8 bases that match TRBD1. The junction had 11 bases not matched to a gene; V was cut back by 3 bases and J by 8 bases. CDR3 length: 16 residues. Germline CDR1 is LGHNA and CDR2 is YSLEER. The CDR3 protein is CASSHAPGTGGEKLFF. The CDR3 DNA reads TGCGCCAGCAGCCATGCCCCCGGGACAGGAGGAGAAAAACTGTTTTTT.

The V call is TRBV2, the J call TRBJ2-1; D is uncertain. Trimming removed 6 bases at V and 5 bases at J, with 8 bases between. This CDR3 comprises 12 residues. The V gene's germline CDR1 is SNHLY and CDR2 FYNNEI. The CDR3, as DNA: TGTGCCAGCAGCTTACTTGACAATGAGCAGTTCTTC. Encoded protein: CASSLLDNEQFF.

V gene TRBV9 combines with J gene TRBJ1-6, with D possibly matching TRBD1 (6 bases). Trimming removed 0 bases from V and 9 bases from J, with 13 bases in between. Germline V gene data show CDR1 as SGDLS and CDR2 as YYNGEE. The CDR3 is 15 amino acids. CDR3 DNA: TGTGCCAGCAGCGTAGGGGTAGACAGGAGTTCACCCCTCCACTTT. Translation gives CASSVGVDRSSPLHF.

This sequence joins TRBV6-5 and TRBJ1-1, with TRBD1 matching 8 bases. V gave up 6 bases and J gave up 3 bases; unmatched junction bases: 9. CDR3 size: 15 residues. Germline-derived CDR1 and CDR2 are MNHEY and SVGAGI. CDR3 sequence (DNA): TGTGCCAGCAGACTCATGGACAGGGTGGACACTGAAGCTTTCTTT. This sequence encodes CASRLMDRVDTEAFF.

This chain joins TRBV5-1 and TRBJ2-3; 15 bases are a match to TRBD2. The length of the CDR3 is 18 residues. The V and J ends lost 4 bases and 0 bases, in that order; junction bases with no gene match: 6. CDR1 and CDR2 from the germline V gene are SGHRS and YFSETQ. For the CDR3, the DNA is TGCGCCAGCAGCCCGGAAGGGACTAGCGGGGGGAGCACAGATACGCAGTATTTT. Its protein is CASSPEGTSGGSTDTQYF.

The chain joins TRBV6-6 to TRBJ2-5, with 12 bases that match TRBD1. CDR1 MNHNY and CDR2 SVGAGI come from the germline V gene (reference sequence). The junction had 9 bases not matched to a gene; V was cut back by 8 bases and J by 5 bases. The CDR3 is made up of 15 amino acids. The CDR3 sequence: CASCRDRGREETQYF. In nucleotides, the CDR3 is TGTGCCAGCTGCCGGGACAGGGGGCGCGAGGAGACCCAGTACTTC.

This clone turned up a few times. This specimen includes other DNA sequences encoding the same CDR3. This chain links TRBV30 with TRBJ2-3; 8 positions match TRBD2. Germline V CDR1 and CDR2: GTSNPN, SVGIG (reference sequence). The CDR3 spans 11 residues. The ends lost 4 bases at V and 11 bases at J; junction bases unmatched: 5. CDR3 DNA sequence: TGTGCCTGGACTGGTCTAGCGGGGCAGTATTTT. This codes for CAWTGLAGQYF.

The chain couples TRBV19 to TRBJ1-1, with 7 bases fitting TRBD1. J lost 4 bases, V lost 11 bases, and 13 bases had no gene match. The CDR3 extends over 14 amino acids. From germline, CDR1 is LNHDA and CDR2 SQIVND (reference sequence). The DNA of the CDR3 is TGTGCCTCAGGGGGGAACCGGGAAGGCACTGAAGCTTTCTTT. Encoded protein: CASGGNREGTEAFF.

The chain has TRBV28 and TRBJ1-2; unclear D gene. The V gene's germline CDR1 is MDHEN and CDR2 SYDVKM. The CDR3 runs to 14 residues. The ends were cut back, 2 bases at V and 8 bases at J, with 15 bases in the middle. CDR3 region: CASSLNGVKRGYTF. In DNA, the CDR3 is TGTGCCAGCAGTTTAAACGGGGTTAAGCGGGGCTACACCTTC.

This clone was seen a single time. The rearrangement uses TRBV19 and TRBJ2-7; 7 bases align to TRBD1. The CDR3 loop spans 15 amino acids. With 2 bases clipped from V and 7 bases from J, the junction kept 11 bases outside the gene matches. Germline CDR1 is LNHDA and CDR2 is SQIVND (reference sequence). CDR3 in amino acids: CASSITLTGIGEQYV. In nucleotides, the CDR3 is TGTGCCAGTAGTATAACTTTGACAGGGATCGGAGAGCAGTACGTC.

This clone has a single count. The chain combines TRBV5-1 with TRBJ2-5, with D maybe TRBD2 (6 bases). V lost 3 bases, J lost 5 bases, and 11 bases lay in between. The CDR3 length is 13 residues. Germline assignment: CDR1 SGHRS and CDR2 YFSETQ. The DNA of the CDR3 is TGCGCCAGCAGCTCCGCCGGGAGCGAGACCCAGTACTTC. Translating gives CASSSAGSETQYF.

The V call is TRBV7-9, the J call TRBJ2-2; 8 bases fit TRBD2. V gave up 6 bases and J gave up 1 base; unmatched junction bases: 10. Germline CDR1 SEHNR, CDR2 FQNEAQ (reference sequence). This CDR3 comprises 17 residues. The CDR3 loop reads CASRPAGGGKNTGELFF. The DNA of the CDR3 is TGTGCCAGCAGACCGGCGGGCGGGGGGAAGAACACCGGGGAGCTGTTTTTT.

The chain carries TRBV28 and TRBJ2-1, with D perhaps matching TRBD2 (7 bases). This CDR3 has 17 residues. Per germline, CDR1 MDHEN and CDR2 SYDVKM. V lost 1 base and J lost 3, with 16 bases in between. The CDR3 DNA reads as TGTGCCAGCAGTTTATTACGGGGGGCCCATTTCTACAATGAGCAGTTCTTC. This codes for CASSLLRGAHFYNEQFF.

CDR3 loop: CASTRQATYEQYV. The CDR3 DNA follows: TGTGCCAGCACGCGTCAGGCGACCTACGAGCAGTACGTC. The chain carries TRBV5-6 and TRBJ2-7; D remains ambiguous. This CDR3 has 13 amino acids. V gave up 6 bases and J gave up 2 bases, with 12 bases separating them. Germline lookup yields CDR1 SGHDT and CDR2 YYEEEE.